This TCR beta chain was sequenced in a study of regulatory T cells in long-lasting Graves disease. In the study overall: Over 5 years on antithyroid drugs plus positive TSH receptor antibodies marked Graves' disease as persistent.

Noted time point: persistent/refractory GD, antithyroid drugs over 5 years with positive TRAb. With RNA extracted from PBMCs as input, the TCR library was made. Staff took approximately 8.7 milliliters of peripheral blood and put it into EDTA tubes. This clonotype was counted a few times. What it binds is unknown. General study points: Reduced TCR diversity was observed in persistent Graves' patients versus newly diagnosed patients. Persistent patients shared more public clonotypes (fewer than 3,000) than newly diagnosed patients (about 1,000).

Construction of TCR beta libraries relied on iRepertoire HTBI primers and on Arm-PCR targeting CDR3 regions. Via MiXCR, TCRdb re-called the multiplex PCR reads, giving one row per CDR3 protein. The sample holds about 430,000 distinct CDR3 sequences, 21% seen once. Trimming left V 0 bases short and J 3 bases short, with 12 bases between. This CDR3 region has 16 residues. CDR1 is MNHEY and CDR2 is SVGEGT in the germline V gene. The TCR originated in a female donor with Graves disease. The chain links TRBV6-2 or TRBV6-3 to TRBJ1-5; D is ambiguous. The material was peripheral blood mononuclear cells (PBMCs), obtained when the disease was refractory, from a patient treated with antithyroid drugs. Here the CDR3 DNA reads TGTGCCAGCAGTTACTCTGGAGCCTCGACCAATCAGCCCCAGCATTTT. Its protein is CASSYSGASTNQPQHF.